Given below is one TCR beta chain in context. This clonotype was picked up a small number of times. This clone's antigen is unknown. The missing conserved phenylalanine or tryptophan at the end of this CDR3 makes a read error likely. The data were taken from a study of T-cell reconstitution after alpha-beta-depleted transplantation in children (dated by TCRdb to the mid-2010s). In terms of the full investigation: The study quantitatively tracked T-cell immune reconstitution after TCRalphabeta/CD19-depleted allogeneic hematopoietic cell transplantation in children using TCR repertoire profiling. The study at large found these results: In some patients, the high TCRbeta diversity seen at day 60 was put down to recipient T cells and intrathymic progenitors that had survived conditioning. The apparently early alphabetaT-cell count recovery about two months after transplant was reportedly dependent on only several hundred rapidly expanded clones derived from non-depleted graft cells. Over the following months the frequencies of hyperexpanded clones went down, and after one year T-cell counts and TCRbeta diversity were mostly credited to newly produced T cells.

Preparation of the library involved PCR. For sequencing, an Illumina HiSeq 2500 was employed. TCR library preparation used molecular barcoding, with unique molecular identifiers applied to normalize quantification of the TCRbeta repertoire. In-frame beta chains were kept once TCRdb had trimmed the public reads at Q25 with fastp and called clones with MiXCR. Every entry covers one CDR3 protein and lists the most common genes and DNA from its rows. This sample gives a few hundred thousand distinct CDR3 sequences in total; 25% to 30% of them show up just once. The biggest ten clones account for just over 35% of the sample. The sample's treatment or condition, from its label and the paper: allogeneic hematopoietic cell transplantation with graft depleted of TCRalphabeta T cells and CD19 B cells. The transplant recipients were children given TCRalphabeta/CD19-depleted allogeneic hematopoietic cell grafts.

From V the trimming removes 4 bases and from J it removes 5 bases, while the gene matches leave 6 bases of the junction unaccounted for. The CDR3 is 15 residues long, counting both termini. Of all the DNA, just the CDR3 is kept, 45 bases in frame from base 1. Via the germline V gene, CDR1 is SGHRS and CDR2 YFSETQ. The clonotype comes from a boy under two years old with Wiskott-Aldrich syndrome, due to receive a stem cell transplant. Sample: PBMCs, taken before TCRalphabeta/CD19-depleted stem cell transplant. The sequence is built from TRBV5-1 and TRBJ2-1; the central 10 bases match TRBD2. The nucleotide sequence is given as TGCGCCAGCAGCCTCAGGACTAGCGGTGACAATGAGCAGTTCCTC. This yields the protein CASSLRTSGDNEQFL.